This T cell receptor (beta chain) was recorded in a study of T-cell memory formation after mild COVID-19. For the study at large: There were largely donor-specific TCR clusters.

Whole-study results and caveats: Shrinking CD4+ clones were chiefly CM and EM; CD8+ ones were chiefly EMRA.

TCRdb ran MiXCR on the 5' RACE reads and lists one entry per CDR3 protein. The repertoire holds about 110,000 distinct CDR3 sequences, with roughly a sixth as singletons. Germline V lookup: CDR1 SGHRS, CDR2 YFSETQ. The V gene end was trimmed by 3 bases and the J gene end by 7 bases; junction bases not matched to a gene: 5. CDR3 length: 14 amino acids. Details on this clonotype: Its antigen remains unidentified.

Sequencing was carried out using PBMCs or a T cell subset sorted from them (not recorded which). The chain has TRBV5-1 and TRBJ1-4, with 8 bases identical to TRBD1. The sequence derives from a man younger than 35 who had mild COVID-19 (a few samples of this study predate the infection). Cell type and time point are not known. CDR3 bases: TGCGCCAGCAGCTACACCGGGACAGGTGAAAAACTGTTTTTT. Translated: CASSYTGTGEKLFF.